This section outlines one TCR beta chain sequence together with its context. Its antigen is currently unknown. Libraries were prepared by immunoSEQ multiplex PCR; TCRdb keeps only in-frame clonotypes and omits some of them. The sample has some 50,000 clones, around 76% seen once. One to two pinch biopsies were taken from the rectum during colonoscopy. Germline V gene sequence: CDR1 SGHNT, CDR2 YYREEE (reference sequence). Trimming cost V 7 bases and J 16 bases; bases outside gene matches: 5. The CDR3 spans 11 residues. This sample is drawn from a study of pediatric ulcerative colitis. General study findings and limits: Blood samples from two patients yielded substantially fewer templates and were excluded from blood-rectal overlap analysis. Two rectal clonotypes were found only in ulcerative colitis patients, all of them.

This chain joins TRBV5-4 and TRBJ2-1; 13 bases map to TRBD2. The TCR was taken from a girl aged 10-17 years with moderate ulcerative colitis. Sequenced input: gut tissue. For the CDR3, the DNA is TGTGCCAGCGGACTAGCGGGAGTACGATTCTTC. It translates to CASGLAGVRFF.